This TCR beta chain was sequenced in a study of OX40 agonist ivuxolimab in advanced cancers. Background on the study: Prior checkpoint blockade (anti-PD-1, anti-PD-L1 or anti-CTLA-4) was permitted; less than 45% had it.

TCRdb's table, derived via immunoSEQ multiplex PCR, lists solely in-frame clones and lacks some. The sample lists 65,000 to 90,000 clones; about 82% were seen once. The germline gives CDR1 SGHTA, CDR2 FQGNSA. The CDR3 has 14 residues. V was trimmed by 3 bases and J by 5 bases, leaving 12 bases between them. The rearrangement links TRBV7-2 to TRBJ2-3; no reliable D call. This TCR was sampled from an adult with an advanced solid tumor such as melanoma, head and neck, liver or kidney cancer. The specimen comprised CD4+ or CD8+ T cells sorted from blood, sampled in a trial of the OX40 agonist ivuxolimab. The CDR3 here is CASSFRTLIDTQYF. The CDR3 coding sequence is TGTGCCAGCAGCTTCAGGACGTTAATAGATACGCAGTATTTT.